The 19 T cell receptor beta chains given below trace back to one sample, sequenced in a study of graft-versus-host responses after intestinal transplantation. Assay used: immunoSEQ multiplex PCR; TCRdb lists only in-frame clones, some missing. The repertoire holds roughly 99,000 clones, with about 84% as singletons. The specimen comprised PBMCs, sampled 255 days after intestinal transplant. Receptors were obtained from a human patient who received an intestinal transplant, so some T cells may come from the graft donor.

The chain combines TRBV5-6 with TRBJ2-7; 11 bases are a match to TRBD1. The CDR3 loop spans 15 amino acids. CDR1 SGHDT and CDR2 YYEEEE come from the germline V gene. V was clipped by 4 bases and J by 2 bases; unmatched bases: 5. CDR3 nucleotide sequence: TGTGCCAGCAGCGGACGGGACAGGGGGACCTACGAGCAGTACTTC. Its translation is CASSGRDRGTYEQYF.

The rearrangement links TRBV2 to TRBJ2-3, with 11 bases fitting TRBD1. V dropped 7 bases and J dropped 5; count of bases not matched to a gene: 8. Germline-derived CDR1 and CDR2 are SNHLY and FYNNEI. The CDR3 is 15 amino acids. The CDR3 bases are TGTGCCAGCACCTTGGACAGGGGGCAAGGAGATACGCAGTATTTT. As protein: CASTLDRGQGDTQYF.

The gene calls are TRBV7-9 and TRBJ1-3; D not certain. Germline V CDR1 and CDR2: SEHNR, FQNEAQ (reference sequence). The CDR3 contains 15 residues. The V gene lost 2 bases and the J gene lost 0 bases, with 8 bases spanning the gap. The CDR3 sequence is CASSLRESSGNTIYF. DNA for the CDR3: TGTGCCAGCAGCTTAAGGGAGAGCTCTGGAAACACCATATATTTT.

This chain uses TRBV21-1 with TRBJ2-7; the table's D gene call, TRBD2, was not cross checked with the DNA. TRBV21-1 is a known pseudogene. This CDR3 comprises 17 residues. The CDR3 reads CASSKVERAWFSYEQYV. DNA for the CDR3: TGTGCCAGCAGCAAAGTAGAGCGGGCTTGGTTCTCCTACGAGCAGTACGTC.

The rearrangement links TRBV6-1 to TRBJ2-7; perhaps TRBD2 as D (5 bases). Germline CDR1 MNHNS, CDR2 SASEGT. V shed 3 bases and J shed 7 bases, with 13 bases lying between them. The CDR3 covers 13 residues. Here the CDR3 reads CASSESGPGEQYF. CDR3 DNA sequence: TGTGCCAGCAGTGAGAGCGGCCCCGGGGAGCAGTACTTC.

This rearrangement joins TRBV5-1 to TRBJ1-2; 11 nucleotides agree with TRBD1. This CDR3 is built from 14 residues. J lost 8 bases, V lost 3 bases, and 6 bases had no gene match. Germline V gene data show CDR1 as SGHRS and CDR2 as YFSETQ. Written as DNA, the CDR3 is TGCGCCAGCAGCTCTCAGGGACAGGGGGACGGCTACACCTTC. Encoded protein: CASSSQGQGDGYTF.

The chain combines TRBV5-1 with TRBJ2-3, with 7 bases identical to TRBD2. This CDR3 region has 14 residues. Germline loops: CDR1 SGHRS, CDR2 YFSETQ. The junction had 10 bases not matched to a gene; V was cut back by 6 bases and J by 6 bases. In DNA form, the CDR3 reads TGCGCCAGCAACGAAGGCGGGAGCAGGGATACGCAGTATTTT. Translating it yields CASNEGGSRDTQYF.

The chain employs TRBV7-3 and TRBJ2-7; 13 bases fit TRBD2. After removal of 1 base from V and 5 bases from J, the junction contained 5 bases not matched to a gene. The CDR3 loop spans 16 amino acids. From germline, CDR1 is SGHTA and CDR2 FQGTGA. The CDR3 nucleotides read TGTGCCAGCAGCTTAAAGGGACTAGCGGGAATGAACGAGCAGTACTTC. It specifies CASSLKGLAGMNEQYF.

The gene calls are TRBV27 and TRBJ2-1; 7 bases map to TRBD2. The germline V gene has CDR1 MNHEY and CDR2 SMNVEV (reference sequence). V lost 2 bases and J lost 4; bases outside the gene matches: 17. The CDR3 length is 19 residues. This CDR3 is CASSLDTFRGREPYNEQFF. Here the CDR3 DNA reads TGTGCCAGCAGTTTAGATACTTTCCGTGGGCGGGAGCCATACAATGAGCAGTTCTTC.

This chain links TRBV13 with TRBJ2-2, with 14 bases matching TRBD2. Looked up from germline, CDR1 is PRHDT and CDR2 is FYEKMQ (reference sequence). V lost 3 bases and J lost 7; bases outside the gene matches: 4. The CDR3 is made up of 16 amino acids. The CDR3 DNA is TGTGCCAGCAGCTTGACTAGCGGGAGGGTCCACGGGGAGCTGTTTTTT. Protein sequence: CASSLTSGRVHGELFF.

This clone was detected a few times. This chain connects TRBV28 to TRBJ1-2; 8 bases align to TRBD1. J gave up 7 bases and V 4 bases, and 8 bases lay outside the gene matches. CDR3 length: 14 amino acids. Looked up from germline, CDR1 is MDHEN and CDR2 is SYDVKM. The CDR3 reads CASSSRRTGFGYTF. As DNA, the CDR3 is TGTGCCAGCAGTTCCCGTCGGACAGGGTTTGGCTACACCTTC.

The chain is built from TRBV9 and TRBJ2-5, with TRBD2 identical over 9 bases. The trim removed 3 bases at V and 1 base at J, leaving 13 bases unmatched. From germline, CDR1 is SGDLS and CDR2 YYNGEE. The CDR3 runs to 18 residues. In DNA form, the CDR3 reads TGTGCCAGCAGCGCCCACGCAGGGACTAGCAGAACCCAAGAGACCCAGTACTTC. This sequence encodes CASSAHAGTSRTQETQYF.

The chain has TRBV2 and TRBJ2-7; no reliable D call. The CDR3 runs 12 residues. Germline V lookup: CDR1 SNHLY, CDR2 FYNNEI. Trimming stripped 4 bases from V and 3 bases from J, with 7 bases between. Here the CDR3 DNA reads TGTGCCAGCAGTGGCCTACTCTACGAGCAGTACGTC. It is translated as CASSGLLYEQYV.

The chain links TRBV5-4 to TRBJ1-1, with 8 bases matching TRBD1. CDR3 length: 14 amino acids. CDR1 SGHNT and CDR2 YYREEE come from the germline V gene (reference sequence). The junction had 0 bases not matched to a gene; V was cut back by 2 bases and J by 0 bases. This CDR3 is CASSLQGVNTEAFF. The CDR3 DNA reads as TGTGCCAGCAGCTTACAGGGGGTGAACACTGAAGCTTTCTTT. The full variable domain, with the rest looked up from reference TRBV5-4 and TRBJ1-1, is ETGVTQSPTHLIKTRGQQVTLRCSSQSGHNTVSWYQQALGQGPQFIFQYYREEENGRGNFPPRFSGLQFPNYSSELNVNALELDDSALYLCASSLQGVNTEAFFGQGTRLTVV.

This clone was counted a few times. The rearrangement links TRBV7-9 to TRBJ2-6; TRBD1 is a possible D gene (6 bases). V was cut by 5 bases and J by 3 bases, with 11 bases left in between. Germline-derived CDR1 and CDR2 are SEHNR and FQNEAQ (reference sequence). The CDR3 is 15 residues long. In DNA, the CDR3 is TGTGCCAGCAGCGTAAACAGGGTTGGGGCCAACGTCCTGACTTTC. Translation gives CASSVNRVGANVLTF.

The chain couples TRBV4-1 to TRBJ2-3, with TRBD2 identical over 13 bases. Per germline, CDR1 MGHRA and CDR2 YSYEKL. The CDR3 is 18 amino acids. J was trimmed by 5 bases and V by 0 bases; bases with no gene match: 8. The CDR3 reads CASSQEIGLAGVGDTQYF. The CDR3 region has the DNA TGCGCCAGCAGCCAAGAGATAGGACTAGCGGGAGTCGGAGATACGCAGTATTTT.

V and J are TRBV29-1 and TRBJ1-2; no reliable D call. This CDR3 has 12 amino acids. Trimming took off 1 base at V and 4 bases at J, with 7 bases between the two ends. Germline-derived CDR1 and CDR2 are SQVTM and ANQGSEA. Written as DNA, the CDR3 is TGCAGCGTTGAAGGAGGTAGCTATGGCTACACCTTC. Encoded protein: CSVEGGSYGYTF.

V is TRBV7-2 and J is TRBJ1-6; 9 positions agree with TRBD1. Trimming took 1 base from V and 9 from J; bases not matched to a gene: 4. This CDR3 contains 15 residues. Germline values: CDR1 SGHTA, CDR2 FQGNSA. Written as DNA, the CDR3 is TGTGCCAGCAGCTTAGACGGGACAGGGACTTCACCCCTCCACTTT. This encodes CASSLDGTGTSPLHF.

V is TRBV7-2 and J is TRBJ2-2; no definite D call. The CDR3 is 15 residues long. With 5 bases removed from V and 4 bases from J, the gap between germline ends came to 14 bases. Germline V lookup: CDR1 SGHTA, CDR2 FQGNSA. CDR3 sequence reads: CASSHRSPGTGELFF. The CDR3 nucleotides are TGTGCCAGCAGCCACCGGTCCCCGGGCACCGGGGAGCTGTTTTTT.